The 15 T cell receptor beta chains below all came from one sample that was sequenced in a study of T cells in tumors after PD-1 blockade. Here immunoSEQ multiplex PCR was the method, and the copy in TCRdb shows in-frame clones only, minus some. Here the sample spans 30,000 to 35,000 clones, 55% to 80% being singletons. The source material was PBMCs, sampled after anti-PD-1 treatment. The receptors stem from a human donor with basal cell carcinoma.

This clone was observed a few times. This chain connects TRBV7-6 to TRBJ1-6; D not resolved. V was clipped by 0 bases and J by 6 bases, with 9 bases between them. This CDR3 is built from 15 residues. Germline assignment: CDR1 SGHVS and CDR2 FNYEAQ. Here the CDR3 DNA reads TGTGCCAGCAGCTTAGCAACCGATTTTAATTCACCCCTCCACTTT. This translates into CASSLATDFNSPLHF.

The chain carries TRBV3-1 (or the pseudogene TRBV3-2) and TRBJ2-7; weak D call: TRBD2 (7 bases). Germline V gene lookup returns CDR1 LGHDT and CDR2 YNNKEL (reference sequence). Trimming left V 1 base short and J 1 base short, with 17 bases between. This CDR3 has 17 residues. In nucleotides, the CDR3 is TGTGCCAGCAGCCAAGGAGGGGGGGGCTACCTTTCCTACGAGCAGTACTTC. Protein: CASSQGGGGYLSYEQYF.

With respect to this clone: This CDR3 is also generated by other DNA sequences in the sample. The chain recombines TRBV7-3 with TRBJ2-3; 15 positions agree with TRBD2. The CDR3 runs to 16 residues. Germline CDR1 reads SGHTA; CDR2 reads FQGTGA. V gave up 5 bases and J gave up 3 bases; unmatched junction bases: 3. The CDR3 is CASSPGLAGGTDTQYF. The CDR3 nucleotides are TGTGCCAGCAGCCCGGGACTAGCGGGAGGAACAGATACGCAGTATTTT.

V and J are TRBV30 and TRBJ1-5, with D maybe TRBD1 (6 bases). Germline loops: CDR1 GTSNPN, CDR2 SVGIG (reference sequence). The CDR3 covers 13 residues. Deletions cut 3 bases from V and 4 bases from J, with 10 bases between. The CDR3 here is CAWRAGANQPQHF. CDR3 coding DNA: TGTGCCTGGAGGGCAGGGGCGAATCAGCCCCAGCATTTT.

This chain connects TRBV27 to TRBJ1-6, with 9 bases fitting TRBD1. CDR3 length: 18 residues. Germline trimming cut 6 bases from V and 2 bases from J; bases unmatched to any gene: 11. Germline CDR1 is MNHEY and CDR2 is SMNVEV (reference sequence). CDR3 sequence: CASREQGARNPYNSPLHF. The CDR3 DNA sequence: TGTGCCAGCAGGGAACAGGGGGCGCGTAACCCCTATAATTCACCCCTCCACTTT.

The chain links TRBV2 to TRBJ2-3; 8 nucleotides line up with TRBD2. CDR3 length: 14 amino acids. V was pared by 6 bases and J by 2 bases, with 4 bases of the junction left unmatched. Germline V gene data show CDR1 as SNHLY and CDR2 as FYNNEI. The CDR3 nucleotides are TGTGCCAGCAGAAAAGCGGGGGTCACAGATACGCAGTATTTT. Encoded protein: CASRKAGVTDTQYF.

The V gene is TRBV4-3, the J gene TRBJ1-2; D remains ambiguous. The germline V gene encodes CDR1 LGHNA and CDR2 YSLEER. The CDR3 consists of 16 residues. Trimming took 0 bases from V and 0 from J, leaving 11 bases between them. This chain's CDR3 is CASSQDGSKANYGYTF. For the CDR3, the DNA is TGCGCCAGCAGCCAAGATGGGTCGAAAGCTAACTATGGCTACACCTTC.

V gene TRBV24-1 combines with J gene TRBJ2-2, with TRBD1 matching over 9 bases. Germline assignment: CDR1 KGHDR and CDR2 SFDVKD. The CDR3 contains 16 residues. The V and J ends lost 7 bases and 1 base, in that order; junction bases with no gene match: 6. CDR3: CATSIQGQGNTGELFF. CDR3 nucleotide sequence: TGTGCCACCAGCATCCAGGGACAGGGGAACACCGGGGAGCTGTTTTTT.

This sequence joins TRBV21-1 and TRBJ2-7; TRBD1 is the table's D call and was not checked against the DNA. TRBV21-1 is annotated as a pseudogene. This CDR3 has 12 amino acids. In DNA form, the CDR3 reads TGTGCCAGCAGCAAAGCGCTAGGACAGGCCCCCTTC. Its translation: CASSKALGQAPF.

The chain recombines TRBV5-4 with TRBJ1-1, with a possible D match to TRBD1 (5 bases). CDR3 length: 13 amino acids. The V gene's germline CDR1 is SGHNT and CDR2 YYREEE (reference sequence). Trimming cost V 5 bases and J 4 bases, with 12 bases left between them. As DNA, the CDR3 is TGTGCCAGCAGGTCTTGGGGGGTCACTGAAGCTTTCTTT. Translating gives CASRSWGVTEAFF.

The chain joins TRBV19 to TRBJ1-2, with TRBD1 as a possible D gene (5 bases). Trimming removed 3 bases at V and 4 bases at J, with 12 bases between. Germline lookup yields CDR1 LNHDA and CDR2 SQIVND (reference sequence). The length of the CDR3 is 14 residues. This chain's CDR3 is CASSMVTGTYGYTF. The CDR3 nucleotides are TGTGCCAGTAGTATGGTGACGGGGACCTATGGCTACACCTTC.

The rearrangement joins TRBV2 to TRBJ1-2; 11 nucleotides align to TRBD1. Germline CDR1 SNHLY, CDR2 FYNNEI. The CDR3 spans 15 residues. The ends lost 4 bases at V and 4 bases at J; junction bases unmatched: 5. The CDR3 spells CASSVRGQGVYGYTF. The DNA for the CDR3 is TGTGCCAGCAGTGTTCGGGGACAGGGGGTCTATGGCTACACCTTC. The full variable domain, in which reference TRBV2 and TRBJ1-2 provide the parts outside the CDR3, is EPEVTQTPSHQVTQMGQEVILRCVPISNHLYFYWYRQILGQKVEFLVSFYNNEISEKSEIFDDQFSVERPDGSNFTLKIRSTKLEDSAMYFCASSVRGQGVYGYTFGSGTRLTVV.

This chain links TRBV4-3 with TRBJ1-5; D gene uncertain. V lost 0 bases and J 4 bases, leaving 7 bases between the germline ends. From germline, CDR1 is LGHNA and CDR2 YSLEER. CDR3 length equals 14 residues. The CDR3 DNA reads TGCGCCAGCAGCCAAGAGGCAGATAATCAGCCCCAGCATTTT. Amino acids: CASSQEADNQPQHF.

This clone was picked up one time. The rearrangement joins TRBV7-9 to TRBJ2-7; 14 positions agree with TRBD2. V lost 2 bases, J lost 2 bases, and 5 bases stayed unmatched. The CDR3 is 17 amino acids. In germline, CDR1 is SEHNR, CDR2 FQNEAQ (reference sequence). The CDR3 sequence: CASSLTRLAGGPYEQYF. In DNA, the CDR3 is TGTGCCAGCAGCTTAACGAGACTAGCGGGGGGGCCCTACGAGCAGTACTTC.

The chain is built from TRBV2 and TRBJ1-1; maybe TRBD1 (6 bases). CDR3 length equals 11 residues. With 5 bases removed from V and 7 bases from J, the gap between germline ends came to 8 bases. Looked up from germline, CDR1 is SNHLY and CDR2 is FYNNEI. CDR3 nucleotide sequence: TGTGCCAGCAGTAAGGGGGTTGAAGCTTTCTTT. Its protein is CASSKGVEAFF.